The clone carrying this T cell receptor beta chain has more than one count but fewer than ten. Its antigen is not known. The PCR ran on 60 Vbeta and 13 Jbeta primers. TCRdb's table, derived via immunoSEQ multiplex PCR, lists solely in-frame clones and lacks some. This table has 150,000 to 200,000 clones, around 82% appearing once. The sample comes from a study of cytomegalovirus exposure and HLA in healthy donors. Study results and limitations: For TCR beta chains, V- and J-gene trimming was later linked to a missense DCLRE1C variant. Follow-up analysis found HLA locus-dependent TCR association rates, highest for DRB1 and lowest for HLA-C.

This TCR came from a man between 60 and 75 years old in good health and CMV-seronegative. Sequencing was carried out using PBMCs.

The CDR3 region has the DNA TGTGCCAGCAGCCGGGGGGGCCACAATGAGCAGTTCTTC. Protein sequence: CASSRGGHNEQFF. This chain joins TRBV6-5 and TRBJ2-1; the match to TRBD2 covers 8 bases. Trimming at V came to 6 bases and at J to 5 bases, leaving 3 bases not matched to a gene. This CDR3 spans 13 amino acids. The germline gives CDR1 MNHEY, CDR2 SVGAGI.